This T cell receptor beta chain was sequenced during a study of neurological immune-mediated disorders. V gave up 3 bases and J gave up 8 bases, with 13 bases separating them. The CDR3 runs 13 residues. CDR1 and CDR2 from the germline V gene are LNHNV and YYDKDF (reference sequence). Ten or more counts support this clonotype. Using its own MiXCR run on the 5' RACE reads, TCRdb lists one record per CDR3 protein. Of approximately 100,000 distinct CDR3 sequences in the sample, 10% to 13% are singletons; the top ten hold 3.1%. Noted time point: longitudinal time-point 3. This receptor was identified in a female donor with HTLV-1-associated myelopathy (HAM/TSP). The sequenced sample consisted of PBMCs. The chain carries TRBV15 and TRBJ1-1, with D uncertain. The CDR3 bases are TGTGCCACCAGCAGGCCTGGTGCCGCAGAAGCTTTCTTT. As protein: CATSRPGAAEAFF.